This T cell receptor (beta chain) was captured in a study of blood T cell repertoires in COVID-19. The wider study: T cells, B-cell-depleted T cells, or PBMCs supplied cDNA or gDNA.

With 3 bases removed from V and 1 base from J, the gap between germline ends came to 9 bases. Germline CDR1 reads SNHLY; CDR2 reads FYNNEI. The CDR3 spans 14 residues. Ages ranged from roughly 18 to 100 years, with residence in 24 US areas. Recovered status in Cohort 3 required two negative PCRs, clearance, or symptom resolution. Sequencing used immunoSEQ multiplex PCR; TCRdb keeps in-frame clones, though not all of them. This table holds 200,000 to 250,000 clones, 70% to 90% found once. Sequenced sample: PBMCs or T cells enriched from blood (not recorded which). This chain connects TRBV2 to TRBJ1-1; D possibly corresponds to TRBD1 (5 bases). This clonotype was obtained from a man aged 30 to 45 who had recovered from COVID-19. CDR3 coding DNA: TGTGCCAGCAGTGAGTTAAGGGGGAACACTGAAGCTTTCTTT. Amino acid sequence: CASSELRGNTEAFF.